Each of the 25 T cell receptor beta chains below was sequenced from the same sample in a study of T cell repertoires and Cas9 in healthy adults. TCRdb keeps only in-frame clones here, not all; method: immunoSEQ multiplex PCR. The sample includes about 14,000 clones, roughly 89% seen only once; the top ten take roughly 1.5%. The sequenced sample was Tregs (CD4+, CD25+, CD127-, CD137-, CD154-) from PBMCs; culture status not recorded. The receptor set was obtained from a human donor in good health.

V usage is TRBV18 and J usage is TRBJ2-1, with 7 nucleotides matching TRBD1. CDR1 KGHSH and CDR2 LQKENI come from the germline V gene. The CDR3 has 12 amino acids. The V gene end was trimmed by 3 bases and the J gene end by 10 bases; junction bases not matched to a gene: 3. CDR3 residues: CASSPRTGEQFF. CDR3 sequence (DNA): TGTGCCAGCTCACCTCGGACAGGAGAGCAGTTCTTC. Filled out from reference TRBV18 and TRBJ2-1, the complete variable domain reads NAGVMQNPRHLVRRRGQEARLRCSPMKGHSHVYWYRQLPEEGLKFMVYLQKENIIDESGMPKERFSAEFPKEGPSILRIQQVVRGDSAAYFCASSPRTGEQFFGPGTRLTVL.

V gene TRBV5-1 combines with J gene TRBJ1-1, with D possibly matching TRBD1 (5 bases). The ends were cut back, 0 bases at V and 3 bases at J, with 15 bases in the middle. This CDR3 comprises 16 residues. Germline V gene sequence: CDR1 SGHRS, CDR2 YFSETQ. CDR3 DNA sequence: TGCGCCAGCAGCTTGGGAGGGGCTGGACGGGACACTGAAGCTTTCTTT. Its translation: CASSLGGAGRDTEAFF.

The chain combines TRBV5-6 with TRBJ2-5; 8 positions agree with TRBD1. V shed 0 bases and J 4 bases; nucleotides not matched to a gene: 11. The V gene's germline CDR1 is SGHDT and CDR2 YYEEEE. There are 17 residues in the CDR3. In DNA, the CDR3 is TGTGCCAGCAGCTTGGCCAGCGGACAGGGTGGACGAGAGACCCAGTACTTC. Its protein product is CASSLASGQGGRETQYF.

This chain uses TRBV4-2 with TRBJ2-1, with 12 positions matching TRBD2. Germline CDR1 and CDR2: LGHNA and YNFKEQ. The CDR3 is 17 amino acids. Trimming removed 1 base from V and 9 bases from J; junction bases left unmatched: 10. The CDR3 region has the DNA TGTGCCAGCAGCCAAGCCCCGCCTAGCGGGGGGGGTGGTGAGCAGTTCTTC. Protein sequence: CASSQAPPSGGGGEQFF.

The chain carries TRBV6-5 and TRBJ2-3; a possible D gene is TRBD2 (6 bases). The CDR3 spans 14 residues. Germline V lookup: CDR1 MNHEY, CDR2 SVGAGI. Trimming stripped 8 bases from V and 0 bases from J, with 12 bases between. The CDR3, as DNA: TGTGCCAGCGGTAGGACTACGAGCACAGATACGCAGTATTTT. This codes for CASGRTTSTDTQYF.

The chain uses TRBV5-6 and TRBJ1-3; D is undetermined. The CDR3 contains 13 residues. Between the trimmed V and J ends, which lost 7 bases and 4 bases, there was a span of 12 bases. Germline-derived CDR1 and CDR2 are SGHDT and YYEEEE. The CDR3 protein is CASGLVSGNTIYF. The CDR3 nucleotides read TGTGCCAGCGGATTGGTCTCCGGAAACACCATATATTTT.

The chain uses TRBV11-2 and TRBJ2-3, with D unresolved. The CDR3 totals 15 residues. Trimming took 4 bases from V and 0 from J, leaving 11 bases between them. In germline, CDR1 is SGHAT, CDR2 FQNNGV. This CDR3 reads CASSWLRASTDTQYF. The DNA for the CDR3 is TGTGCCAGCAGCTGGCTGCGAGCTAGCACAGATACGCAGTATTTT. The full variable domain, its missing parts supplied by reference TRBV11-2 and TRBJ2-3, is EAGVAQSPRYKIIEKRQSVAFWCNPISGHATLYWYQQILGQGPKLLIQFQNNGVVDDSQLPKDRFSAERLKGVDSTLKIQPAKLEDSAVYLCASSWLRASTDTQYFGPGTRLTVL.

The rearrangement joins TRBV19 to TRBJ2-3; D may correspond to TRBD1 or TRBD2 (5 bases each). The CDR3 has 16 residues. With 5 bases removed from V and 1 base from J, the gap between germline ends came to 16 bases. Germline V gene sequence: CDR1 LNHDA, CDR2 SQIVND (reference sequence). The CDR3 sequence is CASSWGRGVGTDTQYF. The CDR3, as DNA: TGTGCCAGTAGTTGGGGGAGAGGTGTGGGCACAGATACGCAGTATTTT.

The rearrangement joins TRBV9 to TRBJ2-2; no clear D. Per germline, CDR1 SGDLS and CDR2 YYNGEE. This CDR3 spans 14 amino acids. Trimming stripped 0 bases from V and 4 bases from J, with 7 bases between. The CDR3 reads CASSVARSTGELFF. The CDR3 coding sequence is TGTGCCAGCAGCGTAGCCCGGAGCACCGGGGAGCTGTTTTTT.

The chain links TRBV7-2 to TRBJ1-1; no reliable D call. This CDR3 contains 15 residues. From germline, CDR1 is SGHTA and CDR2 FQGNSA. Trimming removed 6 bases from V and 1 base from J, with 15 bases in between. Here the CDR3 reads CASSPQATTNTEAFF. The CDR3 nucleotides are TGTGCCAGCAGTCCCCAGGCAACTACGAACACTGAAGCTTTCTTT.

V is TRBV15 and J is TRBJ2-3; D is uncertain. V lost 5 bases to trimming and J lost 2 bases, with 20 bases between them. The CDR3 consists of 17 residues. The germline gives CDR1 LNHNV, CDR2 YYDKDF (reference sequence). CDR3: CATSALQTYSVTDTQYF. Written as DNA, the CDR3 is TGTGCCACCAGCGCCCTTCAGACGTATTCGGTCACAGATACGCAGTATTTT.

This chain links TRBV11-3 with TRBJ1-2; D may be TRBD1 (6 bases). This CDR3 contains 17 residues. V gave up 5 bases and J gave up 3 bases, with 22 bases separating them. CDR1 and CDR2 (germline): SGHNT, YENEEA. The CDR3 DNA sequence: TGTGCCAGCAGCGACCCGGGCGGGGGGGCAAAGGACTATGGCTACACCTTC. Protein sequence: CASSDPGGGAKDYGYTF.

This clone was counted a single time. Here the CDR3 reads CASSRSGGRYNEQFF. As DNA, the CDR3 is TGTGCCAGCAGCCGGTCTGGGGGGCGTTACAATGAGCAGTTCTTC. V usage is TRBV7-3 and J usage is TRBJ2-1; the D gene could be TRBD1 or TRBD2 (6 bases each). Germline loops: CDR1 SGHTA, CDR2 FQGTGA. Trimming shortened V by 5 bases and J by 4 bases, and 15 bases separated the two germline ends. CDR3 length equals 15 residues.

The chain links TRBV5-6 to TRBJ2-1; D is unclear. There are 15 residues in the CDR3. The germline V gene has CDR1 SGHDT and CDR2 YYEEEE. V shed 0 bases and J shed 8 bases, with 15 bases lying between them. As DNA, the CDR3 is TGTGCCAGCAGCTTGGTGGTTTTCAGAGTCCATGAGCAGTTCTTC. As protein: CASSLVVFRVHEQFF.

CDR3 sequence: CASSDMEKLFF. DNA for the CDR3: TGTGCCAGCAGCGACATGGAAAAACTGTTTTTT. The chain couples TRBV7-9 to TRBJ1-4; unclear D gene. This CDR3 comprises 11 residues. Germline lookup yields CDR1 SEHNR and CDR2 FQNEAQ (reference sequence). Deletions cut 5 bases from V and 8 bases from J, with 6 bases between.

This chain links TRBV7-9 with TRBJ2-1; D ambiguous. V lost 0 bases and J lost 2, with 8 bases in between. Germline V gene data show CDR1 as SEHNR and CDR2 as FQNEAQ (reference sequence). The CDR3 covers 15 residues. The CDR3 sequence: CASSLAGTPYNEQFF. CDR3 sequence (DNA): TGTGCCAGCAGCTTAGCGGGTACGCCCTACAATGAGCAGTTCTTC.

The chain employs TRBV27 and TRBJ2-7; 7 bases match TRBD1. Germline loops: CDR1 MNHEY, CDR2 SMNVEV (reference sequence). This CDR3 is built from 15 residues. After removal of 6 bases from V and 4 bases from J, the junction contained 12 bases not matched to a gene. CDR3 nucleotides: TGTGCCAGCAGCCCCGAGTTGACAGGGAAATACGAGCAGTACGTC. Protein product: CASSPELTGKYEQYV.

This chain uses TRBV9 with TRBJ2-1; the D is unclear. The CDR3 spans 13 residues. V was shortened by 0 bases and J by 6 bases, with 7 bases between the two germline ends. Germline values: CDR1 SGDLS, CDR2 YYNGEE. The CDR3 protein is CASSVGTANEQFF. The CDR3 nucleotides read TGTGCCAGCAGCGTAGGCACAGCCAATGAGCAGTTCTTC.

The V gene is TRBV5-1, the J gene TRBJ2-3; possible D gene TRBD2, 5 bases. CDR3 length: 17 amino acids. The V end was cut by 0 bases, the J end by 0 bases, with 14 bases between. The germline V gene encodes CDR1 SGHRS and CDR2 YFSETQ. CDR3 nucleotides: TGCGCCAGCAGCTTGGGCGTCAGGCTAGCTAGCACAGATACGCAGTATTTT. Amino acids: CASSLGVRLASTDTQYF.

This clone has more than one count but fewer than ten. The chain recombines TRBV7-3 with TRBJ2-3; tentative D call: TRBD1 (6 bases). The CDR3 loop spans 13 amino acids. In germline, CDR1 is SGHTA, CDR2 FQGTGA. Trimming pared 2 bases from V and 10 bases from J, leaving 13 bases between. CDR3 in DNA: TGTGCCAGCAGCTTAGGACAGTCGAGGGCGCAGTATTTT. Its protein product is CASSLGQSRAQYF.

The CDR3 nucleotides are TGTGCCATGTGGACGGGACTTTATGGCTACACCTTC. This codes for CAMWTGLYGYTF. V usage is TRBV10-3 and J usage is TRBJ1-2; D is possibly TRBD1 (5 bases). Germline V gives CDR1 ENHRY, CDR2 SYGVKD. Trimming took off 9 bases at V and 5 bases at J, with 13 bases between the two ends. CDR3 size: 12 residues.

The J gene is TRBJ2-5, the V gene TRBV10-3; 7 bases agree with TRBD2. Germline V gene sequence: CDR1 ENHRY, CDR2 SYGVKD. This CDR3 is 13 amino acids long. V lost 11 bases, J lost 4 bases, and 10 bases stayed unmatched. CDR3: CAARREVPETQYF. CDR3 nucleotides: TGTGCCGCGCGCCGGGAGGTCCCAGAGACCCAGTACTTC.

The chain recombines TRBV5-4 with TRBJ2-5, with D possibly TRBD1 on 5 matching bases. Germline V gene lookup returns CDR1 SGHNT and CDR2 YYREEE (reference sequence). Trimming took off 4 bases at V and 3 bases at J, with 16 bases between the two ends. The CDR3 loop spans 15 amino acids. The CDR3 loop reads CASSPLAGMEETQYF. Here the CDR3 DNA reads TGTGCCAGCAGCCCCCTGGCAGGGATGGAAGAGACCCAGTACTTC.

V and J are TRBV19 and TRBJ2-2; perhaps TRBD1 as D (6 bases). The CDR3 sequence is 17 residues long. The germline V gene has CDR1 LNHDA and CDR2 SQIVND (reference sequence). V gave up 3 bases and J gave up 2 bases, with 16 bases separating them. The CDR3 protein is CASSIQSTGRNTGELFF. CDR3 sequence (DNA): TGTGCCAGTAGTATTCAATCGACAGGACGAAACACCGGGGAGCTGTTTTTT.

V usage is TRBV7-8 and J usage is TRBJ2-3; no clear D. The V and J ends lost 5 bases and 2 bases respectively, with 2 bases between them. There are 11 residues in the CDR3. Germline values: CDR1 SGHVS, CDR2 FQNEAQ. The CDR3 loop is CASSPTDTQYF. CDR3 in DNA: TGTGCCAGCAGCCCCACAGATACGCAGTATTTT.